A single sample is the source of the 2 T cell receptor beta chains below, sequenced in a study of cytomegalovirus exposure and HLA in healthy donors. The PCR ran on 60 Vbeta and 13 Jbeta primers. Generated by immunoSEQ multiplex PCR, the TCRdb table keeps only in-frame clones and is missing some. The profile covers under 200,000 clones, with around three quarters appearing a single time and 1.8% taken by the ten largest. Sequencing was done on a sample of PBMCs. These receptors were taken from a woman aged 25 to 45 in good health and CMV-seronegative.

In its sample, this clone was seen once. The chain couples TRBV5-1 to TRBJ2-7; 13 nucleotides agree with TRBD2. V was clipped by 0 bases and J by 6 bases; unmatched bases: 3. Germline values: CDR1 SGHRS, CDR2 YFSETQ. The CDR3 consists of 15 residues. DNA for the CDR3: TGCGCCAGCAGCTTGGAACTAGCGGGAGGGAGCGAGCAGTACTTC. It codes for CASSLELAGGSEQYF. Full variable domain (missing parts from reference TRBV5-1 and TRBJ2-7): KAGVTQTPRYLIKTRGQQVTLSCSPISGHRSVSWYQQTPGQGLQFLFEYFSETQRNKGNFPGRFSGRQFSNSRSEMNVSTLELGDSALYLCASSLELAGGSEQYFGPGTRLTVT.

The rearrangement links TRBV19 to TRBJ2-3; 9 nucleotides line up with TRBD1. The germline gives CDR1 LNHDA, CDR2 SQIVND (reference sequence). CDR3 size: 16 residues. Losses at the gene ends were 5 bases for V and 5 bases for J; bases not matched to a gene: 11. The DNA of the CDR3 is TGTGCCAGTAGTCCGTCCCGGGACAGGGTTGGAGATACGCAGTATTTT. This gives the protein CASSPSRDRVGDTQYF.